The 3 T cell receptor beta chains below come from one sample, sequenced in a study of T cell responses to AZD1222 COVID-19 vaccine. Here immunoSEQ multiplex PCR was the method, and the copy in TCRdb shows in-frame clones only, minus some. The sample comprises tens of thousands of clones, approximately 91% of which are singletons, and roughly 5% rests with the top ten. The source was peripheral blood, collected on day 0 of AZD1222 vaccination. These receptors were taken from an adult in good health.

The rearrangement links TRBV9 to TRBJ2-1; D not resolved. CDR3 size: 11 residues. Deletions cut 3 bases from V and 7 bases from J, with 5 bases between. Germline lookup yields CDR1 SGDLS and CDR2 YYNGEE. The CDR3 here is CASSDLNEQFF. CDR3 DNA: TGTGCCAGCAGCGACCTGAATGAGCAGTTCTTC. Full variable domain (missing parts from reference TRBV9 and TRBJ2-1): DSGVTQTPKHLITATGQRVTLRCSPRSGDLSVYWYQQSLDQGLQFLIQYYNGEERAKGNILERFSAQQFPDLHSELNLSSLELGDSALYFCASSDLNEQFFGPGTRLTVL.

CDR3 sequence: CASSMPSGLYNEQFF. CDR3 DNA sequence: TGTGCCAGTAGTATGCCTAGCGGGCTTTACAATGAGCAGTTCTTC. The chain has TRBV19 and TRBJ2-1; 8 bases agree with TRBD2. Looked up from germline, CDR1 is LNHDA and CDR2 is SQIVND (reference sequence). Trimming cost V 3 bases and J 4 bases; bases outside gene matches: 5. This CDR3 spans 15 amino acids.

There are many counts of this clone. This sequence joins TRBV6-5 and TRBJ1-5; 7 bases are a match to TRBD1. Trimming removed 6 bases from V and 1 base from J; junction bases left unmatched: 6. The CDR3 covers 15 residues. The germline V gene encodes CDR1 MNHEY and CDR2 SVGAGI. CDR3 sequence: CASSVGTVSNQPQHF. CDR3 nucleotides: TGTGCCAGCAGCGTAGGGACAGTAAGCAATCAGCCCCAGCATTTT.